One sample yielded the 20 T cell receptor beta chains listed below, sequenced in a study of shared clonotypes between healthy human individuals. This table comes from immunoSEQ multiplex PCR, and its TCRdb copy is limited to in-frame clones, with some not included. In the table there are 2 million to 2.5 million clones, more than 80% of which are singletons. Sequenced material: naive CD4+ T cells from PBMCs. Subset reported: CD45RA+ positively selected. These receptors all come from a man between 18 and 29 years old in good health. Some clones in this sample may be carry-over from other donors' samples.

V gene TRBV9 combines with J gene TRBJ2-1; 11 bases match TRBD2. From germline, CDR1 is SGDLS and CDR2 YYNGEE. This CDR3 is 19 amino acids long. The J segment lost 7 bases and the V segment lost 0 bases, leaving 15 bases of the junction unmatched. CDR3 nucleotide sequence: TGTGCCAGCAGCGTAGTCGGGCTAAGTAGCGGGAGGGCGGAAAATGAGCAGTTCTTC. It specifies CASSVVGLSSGRAENEQFF.

This clone was seen a single time. The J gene is TRBJ2-3, the V gene TRBV5-1; D gene uncertain. The CDR3 totals 15 residues. V gave up 4 bases and J gave up 2 bases, with 14 bases separating them. The V gene's germline CDR1 is SGHRS and CDR2 YFSETQ. CDR3 in amino acids: CASSTSGGITDTQYF. CDR3 coding DNA: TGCGCCAGCAGCACGTCGGGCGGAATCACAGATACGCAGTATTTT.

The rearrangement joins TRBV21-1 to TRBJ1-5. TRBV21-1 is marked as a pseudogene. The length of the CDR3 is 14 residues. DNA of the CDR3: TGTGCCAGCAGCAAACGGAGGGGTAATCAGCCCCAGCATTTT. Protein product: CASSKRRGNQPQHF.

J is TRBJ1-4 and V is TRBV11-2; D call uncertain. CDR3 length: 11 amino acids. V lost 2 bases, J lost 10 bases, and 5 bases lay in between. The germline gives CDR1 SGHAT, CDR2 FQNNGV. CDR3 nucleotides: TGTGCCAGCAGCTTAAGTGGAAAACTGTTTTTT. The encoded protein is CASSLSGKLFF.

The chain joins TRBV28 to TRBJ2-2, with 9 nucleotides matching TRBD2. Per germline, CDR1 MDHEN and CDR2 SYDVKM. CDR3 length: 16 amino acids. V lost 5 bases to trimming and J lost 3 bases; unmatched junction nucleotides: 7. The CDR3, as DNA: TGTGCCAGCAGTGTCCACTCTAGCGGGGACACCGGGGAGCTGTTTTTT. This sequence encodes CASSVHSSGDTGELFF. Full variable domain (outside the CDR3, taken from reference TRBV28 and TRBJ2-2): DVKVTQSSRYLVKRTGEKVFLECVQDMDHENMFWYRQDPGLGLRLIYFSYDVKMKEKGDIPEGYSVSREKKERFSLILESASTNQTSMYLCASSVHSSGDTGELFFGEGSRLTVL.

The chain combines TRBV2 with TRBJ2-7; TRBD1 matches at 8 bases. Per the germline V gene, CDR1 is SNHLY and CDR2 is FYNNEI. J gave up 9 bases and V 3 bases, and 7 bases lay outside the gene matches. The CDR3 has 13 amino acids. DNA of the CDR3: TGTGCCAGCAGTGACCCAGACAGGGGCGGGCAGTACTTC. Protein sequence: CASSDPDRGGQYF.

About this clone itself: In the same sample, other DNA sequences code for this CDR3. The gene calls are TRBV18 and TRBJ2-7, with 7 nucleotides matching TRBD1. J gave up 4 bases and V 3 bases, and 3 bases lay outside the gene matches. Per the germline V gene, CDR1 is KGHSH and CDR2 is LQKENI. This CDR3 contains 13 residues. In DNA form, the CDR3 reads TGTGCCAGCTCACCGGGACAGCCGTACGAGCAGTACTTC. Its translation is CASSPGQPYEQYF. Full variable domain (rest looked up from reference TRBV18 and TRBJ2-7): NAGVMQNPRHLVRRRGQEARLRCSPMKGHSHVYWYRQLPEEGLKFMVYLQKENIIDESGMPKERFSAEFPKEGPSILRIQQVVRGDSAAYFCASSPGQPYEQYFGPGTRLTVT.

This chain joins TRBV19 and TRBJ2-2; tentatively, D is TRBD2 (5 bases). The CDR3 sequence is 15 residues long. Trimming left V 10 bases short and J 0 bases short, with 15 bases between. Germline V lookup: CDR1 LNHDA, CDR2 SQIVND (reference sequence). CDR3 in DNA: TGTGCCACCACACTAGTTTTTCCGAACACCGGGGAGCTGTTTTTT. It translates to CATTLVFPNTGELFF. Variable domain in full (rest from reference TRBV19 and TRBJ2-2): DGGITQSPKYLFRKEGQNVTLSCEQNLNHDAMYWYRQDPGQGLRLIYYSQIVNDFQKGDIAEGYSVSREKKESFPLTVTSAQKNPTAFYLCATTLVFPNTGELFFGEGSRLTVL.

This chain connects TRBV9 to TRBJ1-3; 7 bases match TRBD1. The trim removed 4 bases at V and 7 bases at J, leaving 14 bases unmatched. The CDR3 extends over 16 amino acids. The germline gives CDR1 SGDLS, CDR2 YYNGEE. The CDR3 loop reads CASSITGQAWGNTIYF. In nucleotides, the CDR3 is TGTGCCAGCAGCATAACAGGACAGGCCTGGGGGAACACCATATATTTT. The whole variable domain, filled in from reference TRBV9 and TRBJ1-3, reads DSGVTQTPKHLITATGQRVTLRCSPRSGDLSVYWYQQSLDQGLQFLIQYYNGEERAKGNILERFSAQQFPDLHSELNLSSLELGDSALYFCASSITGQAWGNTIYFGEGSWLTVV.

The chain couples TRBV5-4 to TRBJ2-5; D gene unclear. V was pared by 2 bases and J by 5 bases, with 4 bases between. The CDR3 has 11 residues. CDR1 is SGHNT, CDR2 YYREEE, per germline (reference sequence). The CDR3 protein is CASSFSETQYF. CDR3 DNA sequence: TGTGCCAGCAGCTTTTCTGAGACCCAGTACTTC.

The J gene is TRBJ2-3, the V gene TRBV28, with 9 bases matching TRBD2. Per germline, CDR1 MDHEN and CDR2 SYDVKM. There are 15 residues in the CDR3. The V segment lost 4 bases and the J segment 5 bases; nucleotides outside the gene matches: 7. CDR3 nucleotides: TGTGCCAGCAGTTCTCCGGGACTAGCCCAAGATACGCAGTATTTT. It specifies CASSSPGLAQDTQYF.

V gene TRBV27 combines with J gene TRBJ1-2; D is uncertain. The CDR3 extends over 13 amino acids. The V end was cut by 0 bases, the J end by 4 bases, with 6 bases between. Germline loops: CDR1 MNHEY, CDR2 SMNVEV (reference sequence). The DNA for the CDR3 is TGTGCCAGCAGTTTATCCAGTCTCTATGGCTACACCTTC. This codes for CASSLSSLYGYTF.

The rearrangement uses TRBV9 and TRBJ2-5; D is possibly TRBD2 (5 bases). Trimming took 0 bases from V and 5 from J, leaving 14 bases between them. This CDR3 comprises 15 residues. CDR1 SGDLS and CDR2 YYNGEE come from the germline V gene. The CDR3 reads CASSVEALGTETQYF. CDR3 DNA sequence: TGTGCCAGCAGCGTAGAAGCACTAGGAACGGAGACCCAGTACTTC. The variable domain in full, completed from reference TRBV9 and TRBJ2-5, reads DSGVTQTPKHLITATGQRVTLRCSPRSGDLSVYWYQQSLDQGLQFLIQYYNGEERAKGNILERFSAQQFPDLHSELNLSSLELGDSALYFCASSVEALGTETQYFGPGTRLLVL.

J is TRBJ1-2 and V is TRBV7-2; 12 bases match TRBD1. Germline CDR1 SGHTA, CDR2 FQGNSA. There are 15 residues in the CDR3. V shed 5 bases and J 9 bases; nucleotides not matched to a gene: 10. The CDR3 DNA reads as TGTGCCAGCAGCCGTCCGGGACAGGGGGCAATGCGCTACACCTTC. It specifies CASSRPGQGAMRYTF.

The V gene is TRBV7-2, the J gene TRBJ2-1; 10 bases line up with TRBD2. The CDR3 totals 16 residues. Germline CDR1 is SGHTA and CDR2 is FQGNSA. J was trimmed by 10 bases and V by 4 bases; bases with no gene match: 13. For the CDR3, the DNA is TGTGCCAGCAGCTCGTTAGGAATAGCGGGAGGAAGCGAGCAGTTCTTC. Its protein is CASSSLGIAGGSEQFF.

The V and J genes are TRBV30 and TRBJ1-6, with D unclear. Germline CDR1 reads GTSNPN; CDR2 reads SVGIG (reference sequence). Trimming took off 1 base at V and 8 bases at J, with 15 bases between the two ends. This CDR3 spans 15 amino acids. CDR3 residues: CAWSAVLDGYSPLHF. CDR3 DNA sequence: TGTGCCTGGAGTGCAGTACTGGACGGTTATTCACCCCTCCACTTT.

CDR3 protein: CASSPGGTNHEQFF. The DNA of the CDR3 is TGTGCCAGCAGCCCCGGTGGTACTAATCATGAGCAGTTCTTC. The chain is built from TRBV5-4 and TRBJ2-1; no definite D call. Trimming stripped 4 bases from V and 8 bases from J, with 16 bases between. Germline lookup yields CDR1 SGHNT and CDR2 YYREEE (reference sequence). CDR3 size: 14 residues.

The chain is built from TRBV7-2 and TRBJ2-5; no firm D call. Germline V lookup: CDR1 SGHTA, CDR2 FQGNSA. The germline V and J ends were trimmed by 2 bases and 4 bases, with 14 bases remaining between them. The CDR3 extends over 15 amino acids. CDR3 DNA sequence: TGTGCCAGCAGCTTAAGGTCCGGCTATGTAGAGACCCAGTACTTC. This encodes CASSLRSGYVETQYF.

The chain employs TRBV29-1 and TRBJ2-7; D call uncertain. The CDR3 covers 12 residues. CDR1 and CDR2 from the germline V gene are SQVTM and ANQGSEA. Trimming cost V 4 bases and J 0 bases, with 7 bases left between them. The chain's CDR3 is CSVGWGSYEQYF. In DNA form, the CDR3 reads TGCAGCGTTGGGTGGGGCTCCTACGAGCAGTACTTC.

The chain combines TRBV7-3 with TRBJ2-2, with TRBD1 identical over 8 bases. The junction had 3 bases not matched to a gene; V was cut back by 3 bases and J by 3 bases. The CDR3 extends over 15 amino acids. Germline V gives CDR1 SGHTA, CDR2 FQGTGA. In nucleotides, the CDR3 is TGTGCCAGCAGCTTCGGACAGGGCTACACCGGGGAGCTGTTTTTT. Protein product: CASSFGQGYTGELFF.